Listed below are T cell receptor beta chains from one sample, sequenced in a study of cytomegalovirus exposure and HLA in healthy donors. The protocol was immunoSEQ multiplex PCR, while the TCRdb copy is restricted to in-frame clones and leaves out a portion. The sample yields 120,000 or so clones, roughly 82% seen once. The specimen was PBMCs. Source of these receptors: a man between 18 and 29 years old in good health and CMV-seronegative. The CDR3 runs from the conserved cysteine through the conserved F or W. A D gene is named only where the DNA matches it firmly. Not all rows give a size; the values are once, few, many and, for expanded clones, a class.

abundance	v_gene	d_gene	j_gene	CDR3aa	CDR3nt
once	TRBV29-1	TRBD1	TRBJ1-2	CSVETGGPGRNYGYTF	TGCAGCGTTGAGACAGGGGGCCCCGGACGCAACTATGGCTACACCTTC
NA	TRBV7-9	TRBD1	TRBJ2-5	CASSWGTAVQETQYF	TGTGCCAGCAGCTGGGGGACAGCCGTTCAAGAGACCCAGTACTTC
NA	TRBV5-5	NA	TRBJ2-7	CASSRRDGSWEQYF	TGTGCCAGCAGCCGGCGGGACGGGTCGTGGGAGCAGTACTTC
NA	TRBV27	TRBD2	TRBJ2-7	CASSLLAGPNEQYF	TGTGCCAGCAGTTTACTAGCGGGACCCAACGAGCAGTACTTC
NA	TRBV5-6	TRBD1	TRBJ1-2	CASSLFGTGGDYGYTF	TGTGCCAGCAGCTTGTTTGGGACAGGGGGCGACTATGGCTACACCTTC
NA	TRBV2	NA	TRBJ2-5	CASRGDSQETQYF	TGTGCCAGCAGGGGGGACTCCCAAGAGACCCAGTACTTC
NA	TRBV30	NA	TRBJ1-4	CAWSAGGNPTNEKLFF	TGTGCCTGGAGTGCGGGGGGCAACCCAACTAATGAAAAACTGTTTTTT
NA	TRBV5-1	NA	TRBJ2-3	CASSLGAHKADTQYF	TGCGCCAGCAGCTTGGGGGCCCATAAGGCAGATACGCAGTATTTT
NA	TRBV7-9	NA	TRBJ2-7	CASSLAGSSEQYF	TGTGCCAGCAGCTTAGCAGGGAGCTCCGAGCAGTACTTC
NA	TRBV6-1	TRBD1	TRBJ1-2	CASSEGGGGINYGYTF	TGTGCCAGCAGTGAAGGAGGAGGGGGCATAAACTATGGCTACACCTTC
NA	TRBV6-5	TRBD2	TRBJ2-2	CASSFKRGANTGELFF	TGTGCCAGCAGTTTTAAGCGGGGAGCGAACACCGGGGAGCTGTTTTTT
NA	TRBV6-5	NA	TRBJ2-3	CASRKNGQHTDTQYF	TGTGCCAGCAGAAAAAATGGGCAGCACACAGATACGCAGTATTTT
NA	TRBV28	NA	TRBJ2-7	CASSFKVPGTIVTYEQYF	TGTGCCAGCAGTTTTAAGGTCCCCGGGACAATCGTAACCTACGAGCAGTACTTC